This T cell receptor (beta chain) was found in a study of T cells in localized non-small cell lung cancer. Study-wide points: Uninvolved adjacent lung showed higher T cell clonality than tumor. With higher T cell density in blood came longer overall survival. Appearing in adjacent lung were a median approximately 60 of the top 100 tumor clones. Sequencing was limited to one tumor region, leaving the possibility of heterogeneity open.

Remarks on this clone: Its antigen remains unidentified.

Using immunoSEQ multiplex PCR, the repertoire was profiled, and TCRdb retains in-frame clones only, with some absent. Altogether some 53,000 clones are present, roughly 89% being singletons, with the ten largest covering 18%. Between the trimmed V and J ends, which lost 3 bases and 3 bases, there was a span of 11 bases. The germline V gene has CDR1 SGHAT and CDR2 FQDESV (reference sequence). This CDR3 spans 14 amino acids. This sequence was found in a male donor at least 60 years old with stage III squamous cell lung carcinoma. J is TRBJ1-2 and V is TRBV11-1; no clear D. The sequencing here drew on peripheral blood, taken before any cancer treatment. CDR3 nucleotides: TGTGCCAGCAGCTTGGGGAGAGTCGACTATGGCTACACCTTC. It specifies CASSLGRVDYGYTF.